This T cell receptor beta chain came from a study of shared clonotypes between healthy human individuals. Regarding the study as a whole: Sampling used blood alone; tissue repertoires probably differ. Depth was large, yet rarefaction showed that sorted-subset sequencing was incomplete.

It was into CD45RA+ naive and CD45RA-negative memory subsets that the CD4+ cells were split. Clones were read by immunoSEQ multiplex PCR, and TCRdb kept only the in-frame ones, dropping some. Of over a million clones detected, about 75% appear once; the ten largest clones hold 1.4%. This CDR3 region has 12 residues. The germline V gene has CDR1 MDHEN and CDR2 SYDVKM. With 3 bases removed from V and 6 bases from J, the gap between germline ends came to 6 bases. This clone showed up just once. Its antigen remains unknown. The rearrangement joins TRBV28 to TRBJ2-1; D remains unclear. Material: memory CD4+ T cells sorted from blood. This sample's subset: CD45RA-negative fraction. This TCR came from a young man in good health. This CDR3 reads CASSFWGNEQFF. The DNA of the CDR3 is TGTGCCAGCAGTTTTTGGGGCAATGAGCAGTTCTTC. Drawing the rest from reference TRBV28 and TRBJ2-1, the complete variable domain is DVKVTQSSRYLVKRTGEKVFLECVQDMDHENMFWYRQDPGLGLRLIYFSYDVKMKEKGDIPEGYSVSREKKERFSLILESASTNQTSMYLCASSFWGNEQFFGPGTRLTVL.